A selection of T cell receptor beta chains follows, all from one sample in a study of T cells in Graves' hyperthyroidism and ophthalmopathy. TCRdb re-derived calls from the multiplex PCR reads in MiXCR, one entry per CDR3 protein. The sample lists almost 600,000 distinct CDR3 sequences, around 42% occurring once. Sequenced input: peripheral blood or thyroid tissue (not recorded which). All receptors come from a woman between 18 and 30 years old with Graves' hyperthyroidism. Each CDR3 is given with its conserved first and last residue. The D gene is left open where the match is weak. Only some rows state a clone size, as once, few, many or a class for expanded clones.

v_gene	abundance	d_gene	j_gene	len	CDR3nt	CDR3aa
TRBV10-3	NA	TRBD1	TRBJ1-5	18	TGTGCCATCAGTGAAGTCCAGGGGGCATTCGGAAACAATCAGCCCCAGCATTTT	CAISEVQGAFGNNQPQHF
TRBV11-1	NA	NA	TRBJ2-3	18	TGTGCCAGCAGCCCCCGGGACTGGATCCGTTCCAGCACAGATACGCAGTATTTT	CASSPRDWIRSSTDTQYF
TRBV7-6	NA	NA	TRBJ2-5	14	TGTGCCAGCAGCTTAGGATGGGACACAGATACGCAGTACTTC	CASSLGWDTDTQYF
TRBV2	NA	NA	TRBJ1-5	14	TGTGCTAGACACCCGGGACGAAGCAATCAGCCCCAGCATTTT	CARHPGRSNQPQHF
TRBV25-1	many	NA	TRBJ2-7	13	TGTGCCAGCAGTCGAGCAGCGGGTGCAGAGCAGTACTTC	CASSRAAGAEQYF
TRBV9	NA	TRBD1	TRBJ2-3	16	TGTGCCAGCAGCAGCATTGGGGGACAGGGGTATGATACGCAGTATTTT	CASSSIGGQGYDTQYF
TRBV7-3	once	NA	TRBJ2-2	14	TGCGCCACCCGGGCCCTAGCGAACACCGGGGAGCTGTTCTTT	CATRALANTGELFF
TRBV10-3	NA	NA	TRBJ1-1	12	TGTGCCATCAGTGAGTCGGAGACTGAAGCTTTCTTT	CAISESETEAFF
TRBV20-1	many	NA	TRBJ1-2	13	TGCAGTGCTAGCGGCGGAGCTAACTATGGCTACACCTTC	CSASGGANYGYTF
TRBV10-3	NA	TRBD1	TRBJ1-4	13	TGTGCCATCAGCGGACAGGATAATGAAAAACTGTTTTTT	CAISGQDNEKLFF
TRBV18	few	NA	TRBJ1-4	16	TGTGCCAGCCGCAACCGGGGGCGGACCGCTAATGAAAAACTGTTTTTT	CASRNRGRTANEKLFF
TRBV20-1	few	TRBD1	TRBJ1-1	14	TGCAGTGCTAGTAAGGGGGCCGGCGTCCGTGAAGCTTTCTTT	CSASKGAGVREAFF
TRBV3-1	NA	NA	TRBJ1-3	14	TGTGCCAGCAGGGACACTGCTTCTGGAAACACCATGTATTTT	CASRDTASGNTMYF
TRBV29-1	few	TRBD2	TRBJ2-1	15	TGCAGCGTTCGTCAGCGGGAGAGCTCCTACAATGAGCAGTTCTTC	CSVRQRESSYNEQFF
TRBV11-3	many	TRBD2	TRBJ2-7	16	TGTGCCAGCAGCGGGGGACTAGCGGAGCTCTCCTACGAGCAGTACTTC	CASSGGLAELSYEQYF
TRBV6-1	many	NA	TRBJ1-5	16	TGTGCCAGCATCCAGGGAGAGGTTGGTAGCAATCAGCCCCAGCATTTT	CASIQGEVGSNQPQHF
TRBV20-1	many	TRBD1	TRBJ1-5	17	TGCAGTGCTAGAGACCACCTCAGGGGGCGGAGCAATCAGCCCCAGCATTTT	CSARDHLRGRSNQPQHF